Listed below are T cell receptor beta chains from one sample, sequenced in a study of persistence of HIV-infected CD4 T cells. These receptors have no identified antigens. The assay was immunoSEQ multiplex PCR, and TCRdb's table has in-frame clones only and misses some. Here the sample spans roughly 34,000 clones, over 80% being singletons. The sequences come from CD4+ T cells sorted from PBMCs after approximately 18-hour stimulation, collected from a patient who received antiretroviral therapy. Source of these receptors: an adult woman with HIV who was CMV-seropositive. CDR3s include the opening cysteine and the closing phenylalanine or tryptophan. D genes are given only for firm matches. The size entry is marked missing in some rows and otherwise reads once, few, many or a size class.

abundance	v_gene	j_gene	d_gene	CDR3nt	CDR3aa
NA	TRBV11-3	TRBJ2-3	TRBD2	TGTGCCAGCAGCGCCCTAGCGGGGGAACAAGATACGCAGTATTTT	CASSALAGEQDTQYF
once	TRBV12-5	TRBJ1-1	NA	TGTGCTAGTGGTTTGGCTACGGGGGCGAGCACTGAAGCTTTCTTT	CASGLATGASTEAFF
NA	TRBV6-5	TRBJ1-1	NA	TGTGCCAGCAGTTATGCCCGCGGGAACACTGAAGCTTTCTTT	CASSYARGNTEAFF
NA	TRBV23-1	TRBJ1-5	NA	TGCGCCAGCAGTCTGGGACCAAGGGGGTCAAATCAGCCCCAGCATTTT	CASSLGPRGSNQPQHF
NA	TRBV18	TRBJ2-7	NA	TGTGCCAGCTCACCACCGTCTACCTACGAGCAGTACTTC	CASSPPSTYEQYF
NA	TRBV7-9	TRBJ1-6	NA	TGTGCCAGCATCCTAAGGGCGTCAGGAGGAATCTATAATTCACCCCTCCACTTT	CASILRASGGIYNSPLHF
NA	TRBV6-2/TRBV6-3	TRBJ2-1	NA	TGTGCCAGCAGTTACTCGGGGGTGGAGCAGTTCTTC	CASSYSGVEQFF
few	TRBV12-3/TRBV12-4	TRBJ1-1	TRBD1	TGTGCCAGCAGTTCCTTGGACAGGAGCGAAGCTTTCTTT	CASSSLDRSEAFF
NA	TRBV29-1	TRBJ1-1	TRBD1	TGCAGCGCCGGGACAGTGAACACTGAAGCTTTCTTT	CSAGTVNTEAFF
few	TRBV19	TRBJ1-4	NA	TGTGCCAGTAGGTGGAATGAAAAACTGTTTTTT	CASRWNEKLFF
NA	TRBV6-5	TRBJ1-1	NA	TGTGCCATCACCATGAAAACAGGCACTGAAGCTTTCTTT	CAITMKTGTEAFF
NA	TRBV29-1	TRBJ2-1	NA	TGCAGCGTTGAAGGGACGCCTGGACCCCCCCCGTCCTACAATGAGCAGTTCTTC	CSVEGTPGPPPSYNEQFF
NA	TRBV29-1	TRBJ2-2	NA	TGCAGCGTGTCAATAGGGTTCGGGGAGCTGTTTTTT	CSVSIGFGELFF
NA	TRBV7-8	TRBJ1-5	NA	TGTGCCAGCAGCTTAGTAGTGGGAGTGTACCAGCCCCAGCATTTT	CASSLVVGVYQPQHF
NA	TRBV5-1	TRBJ2-7	NA	TGCGCCAGCAGCGGGGGGAACCGGGGCTACGAGCAGTACTTC	CASSGGNRGYEQYF
NA	TRBV3-1/TRBV3-2	TRBJ1-2	NA	TGTGCCAGCAGCCAAGTCGGAGGCGGCTACACCTTC	CASSQVGGGYTF
NA	TRBV12-3/TRBV12-4	TRBJ2-5	NA	TGTGCCAGCAGTTTCGGAGAGACCCAGTACTTC	CASSFGETQYF
NA	TRBV18	TRBJ1-1	NA	TGTGCCAGCTCACCCCTCCGGGGGGGAGCGAGCACTGAAGCTTTCTTT	CASSPLRGGASTEAFF
NA	TRBV10-3	TRBJ2-7	NA	TGTGCCAACGGGGACCTAACCTACGAGCAGTACTTC	CANGDLTYEQYF
NA	TRBV6-2/TRBV6-3	TRBJ1-1	TRBD1	TGTGCCAGCAGTTCCGTGGACAGGGTTGGCACTGAAGCTTTCTTT	CASSSVDRVGTEAFF
NA	TRBV2	TRBJ2-1	TRBD2	TGTGCCAGCAACTCCCTAGCGGGAATTTATGAGCAGTTCTTC	CASNSLAGIYEQFF
few	TRBV3-1/TRBV3-2	TRBJ1-6	TRBD1	TGTGCCAGCAGCCAAGAACGGGGACAGGGGAAGTCACCCCTCCACTTT	CASSQERGQGKSPLHF
once	TRBV30	TRBJ1-4	NA	TGTGCCTGGAAAGGACGTGGGACTAATGAAAAACTGTTTTTT	CAWKGRGTNEKLFF
NA	TRBV6-5	TRBJ1-1	NA	TGTGCCAGCCTCCCGGAGAGGATTAACACTGAAGCTTTCTTT	CASLPERINTEAFF
NA	TRBV18	TRBJ1-3	NA	TGTGCCAGCTCACCGCCCACCCTCGGTGGAAACACCATATATTTT	CASSPPTLGGNTIYF
NA	TRBV19	TRBJ1-2	NA	TGTGCCAGTAGTATAGGTGGGGTCTATGGCTACACCTTC	CASSIGGVYGYTF
NA	TRBV6-4	TRBJ2-1	TRBD2	TGTGCCAGCAGTGAGAGAAGCGGGGGGACCTACAATGAGCAGTTCTTC	CASSERSGGTYNEQFF
NA	TRBV13	TRBJ2-5	TRBD2	TGTGCCAGCAGCTTGCTAGCGGGGGTCCAAGAGACCCAGTACTTC	CASSLLAGVQETQYF
NA	TRBV10-1	TRBJ2-7	NA	TGCGCCAGCAGTGACAGGGCAGGGCTGCATGGCTACGAGCAGTACTTC	CASSDRAGLHGYEQYF
few	TRBV7-9	TRBJ2-1	TRBD1	TGTGCCAGCAGCAGGACAGGTTACAAGTCCTACAATGAGCAGTTCTTC	CASSRTGYKSYNEQFF
NA	TRBV6-1	TRBJ1-5	NA	TGTGCCAGCAGTGAACTATCCGTACTTCAGGGATCTTATAGCAATCAGCCCCAGCATTTT	CASSELSVLQGSYSNQPQHF
NA	TRBV2	TRBJ2-3	NA	TGTGCCAGCAGTCCACCTGTGGGGAGACGCACAGATACGCAGTATTTT	CASSPPVGRRTDTQYF
NA	TRBV6-6	TRBJ2-7	NA	TGTGCCAGCAGTTTTAACGTGGGACCCTACGAGCAGTACTTC	CASSFNVGPYEQYF
few	TRBV9	TRBJ1-4	NA	TGTGCCAGCAGCCCCGGGACCGCAACTAATGAAAAACTGTTTTTT	CASSPGTATNEKLFF
NA	TRBV28	TRBJ2-2	TRBD1	TGTGCCAGCACCGGACAGGGGGCTAACACCGGGGAGCTGTTTTTT	CASTGQGANTGELFF